This T cell receptor (beta chain) emerged from a study of CD8 T cells in ankylosing spondylitis. Study-level results: Seemingly characteristic of ankylosing spondylitis blood was a TCR beta motif consisting of roughly 8 highly homologous variants. There was reportedly significant enrichment of clones that were disease-linked in matched ankylosing spondylitis synovial fluid. In the blood and synovial fluid of reactive arthritis, some motif variants had been previously reported.

From the 5' RACE reads, TCRdb called clonotypes with MiXCR, one entry per CDR3 protein. Seen here are 650,000 to 800,000 distinct CDR3 sequences, 15% to 20% observed once, and the top ten hold under 20%. This clonotype was counted between two and nine times. The antigen is undetermined. Between the trimmed V and J ends, which lost 1 base and 0 bases, there was a span of 10 bases. From germline, CDR1 is SNHLY and CDR2 FYNNEI. The CDR3 is 16 residues long. V gene TRBV2 combines with J gene TRBJ2-1; D might be TRBD2 (5 bases). This sequence was found in a male donor with ankylosing spondylitis. The sequenced material came from blood, either unsorted or a sorted T cell fraction (not recorded which). The CDR3 bases are TGTGCCAGCAGTGAAGTGGACTTTACCTCCTACAATGAGCAGTTCTTC. Translated: CASSEVDFTSYNEQFF. The full variable domain, rest sourced from reference TRBV2 and TRBJ2-1, is EPEVTQTPSHQVTQMGQEVILRCVPISNHLYFYWYRQILGQKVEFLVSFYNNEISEKSEIFDDQFSVERPDGSNFTLKIRSTKLEDSAMYFCASSEVDFTSYNEQFFGPGTRLTVL.